Listed below are T cell receptor beta chains from one sample, sequenced in a study of T cell responses to AZD1222 COVID-19 vaccine. Profiled with immunoSEQ multiplex PCR; TCRdb holds only in-frame clones, not every one. The sample comprises about 110,000 clones, about 92% of which are singletons, and approximately 8% rests with the top ten. The sequences come from peripheral blood, collected 28 days after the second AZD1222 dose. The receptors were gathered from an adult who received the AZD1222 COVID-19 vaccine. CDR3s include the opening cysteine and the closing phenylalanine or tryptophan. Fields, in order: V gene, J gene, D gene, clone size, CDR3 protein, CDR3 DNA. D genes are given only for firm matches. Not all rows give a size; the values are once, few, many and, for expanded clones, a class.

V gene: TRBV9; J gene: TRBJ2-1; D gene: .; clone size: .; CDR3 protein: CASRGQHNEQFF; CDR3 DNA: TGTGCCAGCAGAGGACAGCACAATGAGCAGTTCTTC
V gene: TRBV29-1; J gene: TRBJ2-7; D gene: TRBD1; clone size: .; CDR3 protein: CSVEDLGQEGQYF; CDR3 DNA: TGCAGCGTTGAAGATCTCGGACAGGAAGGGCAGTACTTC
V gene: TRBV19; J gene: TRBJ1-4; D gene: .; clone size: .; CDR3 protein: CASSGASLVTTNEKLFF; CDR3 DNA: TGTGCCAGTAGCGGGGCGTCCCTAGTTACAACTAATGAAAAACTGTTTTTT
V gene: TRBV7-2; J gene: TRBJ2-7; D gene: TRBD1; clone size: once; CDR3 protein: CASSSVGQGNEQYF; CDR3 DNA: TGTGCCAGCAGCTCCGTAGGACAGGGAAACGAGCAGTACTTC
V gene: TRBV4-3; J gene: TRBJ1-4; D gene: .; clone size: few; CDR3 protein: CASSQQRGTWAEKLFF; CDR3 DNA: TGCGCCAGCAGCCAACAACGGGGGACCTGGGCTGAAAAACTGTTTTTT
V gene: TRBV27; J gene: TRBJ2-7; D gene: TRBD2; clone size: few; CDR3 protein: CASSLLRGGLSYEQYF; CDR3 DNA: TGTGCCAGCAGTTTACTACGGGGGGGCCTCTCCTACGAGCAGTACTTC
V gene: TRBV27; J gene: TRBJ1-3; D gene: TRBD1; clone size: .; CDR3 protein: CASSPQGDLNSGNTIYF; CDR3 DNA: TGTGCCAGCAGTCCGCAGGGGGACTTAAACTCTGGAAACACCATATATTTT
V gene: TRBV7-3; J gene: TRBJ1-1; D gene: .; clone size: few; CDR3 protein: CASSLMSTGPSGSTEAFF; CDR3 DNA: TGTGCCAGCAGCTTAATGAGTACAGGGCCCTCGGGAAGCACTGAAGCTTTCTTT
V gene: TRBV5-4; J gene: TRBJ2-7; D gene: .; clone size: .; CDR3 protein: CASSRVGYEQYF; CDR3 DNA: TGTGCCAGCAGCCGGGTTGGCTACGAGCAGTACTTC
V gene: TRBV27; J gene: TRBJ1-2; D gene: TRBD1; clone size: .; CDR3 protein: CASSFPTGGFRGGYTF; CDR3 DNA: TGTGCCAGCAGTTTCCCGACAGGGGGCTTCAGGGGTGGCTACACCTTC
V gene: TRBV28; J gene: TRBJ1-2; D gene: .; clone size: once; CDR3 protein: CASSPGFQRYGYTF; CDR3 DNA: TGTGCCAGCTCCCCGGGGTTCCAGCGGTATGGCTACACCTTC
V gene: TRBV7-8; J gene: TRBJ2-3; D gene: TRBD2; clone size: .; CDR3 protein: CASSSLAGRRDTQYF; CDR3 DNA: TGTGCCAGCAGCTCCCTAGCGGGGCGGAGGGATACGCAGTATTTT
V gene: TRBV5-4; J gene: TRBJ1-3; D gene: .; clone size: .; CDR3 protein: CASSLFGSGNTIYF; CDR3 DNA: TGTGCCAGCAGCTTGTTCGGCTCTGGAAACACCATATATTTT
V gene: TRBV10-1; J gene: TRBJ2-7; D gene: TRBD1; clone size: .; CDR3 protein: CASRGYREGAYEQYF; CDR3 DNA: TGCGCCAGCAGGGGGTACCGTGAGGGGGCGTACGAGCAGTACTTC
V gene: TRBV3-1/TRBV3-2; J gene: TRBJ1-5; D gene: .; clone size: .; CDR3 protein: CASRPPLANQPQHF; CDR3 DNA: TGTGCCAGCAGGCCTCCCCTGGCTAATCAGCCCCAGCATTTT
V gene: TRBV12-5; J gene: TRBJ2-3; D gene: .; clone size: .; CDR3 protein: CASEGWTDTQYF; CDR3 DNA: TGTGCCTCGGAGGGCTGGACAGATACGCAGTATTTT
V gene: TRBV5-1; J gene: TRBJ2-7; D gene: .; clone size: .; CDR3 protein: CASSLEGPSSSYEQYF; CDR3 DNA: TGCGCCAGCAGCTTGGAAGGCCCCTCCAGCTCCTACGAGCAGTACTTC
V gene: TRBV29-1; J gene: TRBJ1-1; D gene: .; clone size: .; CDR3 protein: CSVATVEAFF; CDR3 DNA: TGCAGCGTTGCGACGGTCGAAGCTTTCTTT
V gene: TRBV6-5; J gene: TRBJ1-1; D gene: .; clone size: .; CDR3 protein: CASSYGTPNTEAFF; CDR3 DNA: TGTGCCAGCAGTTACGGGACTCCGAACACTGAAGCTTTCTTT
V gene: TRBV29-1; J gene: TRBJ2-2; D gene: .; clone size: .; CDR3 protein: CSVGRDSGTGELFF; CDR3 DNA: TGCAGCGTTGGACGGGACTCGGGCACCGGGGAGCTGTTTTTT
V gene: TRBV11-3; J gene: TRBJ2-7; D gene: .; clone size: .; CDR3 protein: CASSLGGANEQYF; CDR3 DNA: TGTGCCAGCAGCTTAGGCGGGGCCAACGAGCAGTACTTC
V gene: TRBV7-3; J gene: TRBJ2-2; D gene: .; clone size: .; CDR3 protein: CASSFGGRGTGELFF; CDR3 DNA: TGTGCCAGCAGCTTTGGGGGCCGAGGCACCGGGGAGCTGTTTTTT
V gene: TRBV2; J gene: TRBJ1-3; D gene: .; clone size: .; CDR3 protein: CASRGDYRNTIYF; CDR3 DNA: TGTGCCAGCAGGGGGGACTATCGAAACACCATATATTTT
V gene: TRBV5-5; J gene: TRBJ2-3; D gene: TRBD2; clone size: .; CDR3 protein: CASSLASGGHTQYF; CDR3 DNA: TGTGCCAGCAGCTTGGCTAGCGGGGGTCATACGCAGTATTTT
V gene: TRBV5-1; J gene: TRBJ1-5; D gene: TRBD1; clone size: few; CDR3 protein: CASSLGGQTSNQPQHF; CDR3 DNA: TGCGCCAGCAGCTTGGGGGGACAGACCAGCAATCAGCCCCAGCATTTT
V gene: TRBV11-3; J gene: TRBJ2-7; D gene: TRBD1; clone size: few; CDR3 protein: CASSRAGGRYEQYF; CDR3 DNA: TGTGCCAGCAGCCGGGCAGGGGGCAGGTACGAGCAGTACTTC
V gene: TRBV4-1; J gene: TRBJ2-5; D gene: .; clone size: .; CDR3 protein: CASSQQVLKGRGGETQYF; CDR3 DNA: TGCGCCAGCAGCCAACAGGTTTTGAAGGGGCGGGGCGGCGAGACCCAGTACTTC
V gene: TRBV7-9; J gene: TRBJ2-7; D gene: .; clone size: .; CDR3 protein: CASSSSNRRSYEQYF; CDR3 DNA: TGTGCCAGCAGCTCATCCAACAGGAGGTCCTACGAGCAGTACTTC
V gene: TRBV9; J gene: TRBJ2-3; D gene: .; clone size: once; CDR3 protein: CASSVGSAGTDTQYF; CDR3 DNA: TGTGCCAGCAGCGTAGGGTCGGCGGGTACAGATACGCAGTATTTT
V gene: TRBV7-7; J gene: TRBJ2-1; D gene: .; clone size: .; CDR3 protein: CASSPGAENYNEQFF; CDR3 DNA: TGTGCTAGCAGTCCAGGTGCGGAGAACTACAATGAGCAGTTCTTC
V gene: TRBV9; J gene: TRBJ2-3; D gene: .; clone size: .; CDR3 protein: CASSQTRKGTDTQYF; CDR3 DNA: TGTGCCAGCAGCCAGACTAGGAAGGGCACAGATACGCAGTATTTT
V gene: TRBV4-1; J gene: TRBJ1-1; D gene: .; clone size: .; CDR3 protein: CASSQGPRDTEAFF; CDR3 DNA: TGCGCCAGCAGCCAAGGCCCCAGGGACACTGAAGCTTTCTTT
V gene: TRBV7-2; J gene: TRBJ1-2; D gene: .; clone size: .; CDR3 protein: CASSFSYGYTF; CDR3 DNA: TGTGCCAGCAGCTTCTCTTATGGCTACACCTTC
V gene: TRBV5-1; J gene: TRBJ2-5; D gene: .; clone size: .; CDR3 protein: CASSPIPGGGETQYF; CDR3 DNA: TGCGCCAGCAGCCCAATCCCCGGGGGTGGAGAGACCCAGTACTTC
V gene: TRBV7-2; J gene: TRBJ2-6; D gene: .; clone size: .; CDR3 protein: CASSYILGVSGANVLTF; CDR3 DNA: TGTGCCAGCAGCTATATATTAGGGGTCTCCGGGGCCAACGTCCTGACTTTC
V gene: TRBV9; J gene: TRBJ2-3; D gene: .; clone size: .; CDR3 protein: CASSGRGGGTDTQYF; CDR3 DNA: TGTGCCAGCAGCGGCCGCGGTGGGGGCACAGATACGCAGTATTTT
V gene: TRBV10-1; J gene: TRBJ2-7; D gene: .; clone size: .; CDR3 protein: CATTFQDPRSF; CDR3 DNA: TGCGCCACCACCTTTCAGGACCCCAGGTCCTTC
V gene: TRBV14; J gene: TRBJ2-7; D gene: .; clone size: .; CDR3 protein: CASSQGVGTVYEQYF; CDR3 DNA: TGTGCCAGCAGCCAGGGCGTGGGGACCGTTTACGAGCAGTACTTC
V gene: TRBV18; J gene: TRBJ2-1; D gene: .; clone size: .; CDR3 protein: CASSPDRSNEQFF; CDR3 DNA: TGTGCCAGCTCACCAGACAGAAGCAATGAGCAGTTCTTC
V gene: TRBV6-6; J gene: TRBJ1-1; D gene: .; clone size: .; CDR3 protein: CASRKTATNTEAFF; CDR3 DNA: TGTGCCAGCAGAAAGACAGCTACGAACACTGAAGCTTTCTTT
V gene: TRBV7-2; J gene: TRBJ2-7; D gene: TRBD1; clone size: .; CDR3 protein: CASTRTGQGFYEQYF; CDR3 DNA: TGTGCCAGCACCCGGACCGGACAGGGGTTCTACGAGCAGTACTTC
V gene: TRBV3-1/TRBV3-2; J gene: TRBJ2-3; D gene: TRBD2; clone size: .; CDR3 protein: CASSPRTSGTGTDTQYF; CDR3 DNA: TGTGCCAGCAGCCCTCGGACTAGCGGGACCGGCACAGATACGCAGTATTTT
V gene: TRBV7-8; J gene: TRBJ1-1; D gene: .; clone size: .; CDR3 protein: CASSLVITDTEAFF; CDR3 DNA: TGTGCCAGCAGCTTGGTAATAACGGACACTGAAGCTTTCTTT
V gene: TRBV3-1/TRBV3-2; J gene: TRBJ1-5; D gene: .; clone size: .; CDR3 protein: CASSRGGNQPQHF; CDR3 DNA: TGTGCCAGCAGCCGAGGTGGTAATCAGCCCCAGCATTTT
V gene: TRBV7-9; J gene: TRBJ2-5; D gene: .; clone size: .; CDR3 protein: CASSLGRTYQETQYF; CDR3 DNA: TGTGCCAGCAGCTTAGGTCGGACGTACCAAGAGACCCAGTACTTC
V gene: TRBV7-9; J gene: TRBJ2-7; D gene: TRBD1; clone size: .; CDR3 protein: CASSLAWDRTSYEQYF; CDR3 DNA: TGTGCCAGCAGCTTAGCTTGGGACAGGACGTCCTACGAGCAGTACTTC
V gene: TRBV19; J gene: TRBJ1-1; D gene: TRBD1; clone size: .; CDR3 protein: CASRQGAWNTEAFF; CDR3 DNA: TGTGCCAGTAGGCAGGGGGCATGGAACACTGAAGCTTTCTTT
V gene: TRBV24-1; J gene: TRBJ2-1; D gene: TRBD2; clone size: .; CDR3 protein: CATSDLGTSGGFEQFF; CDR3 DNA: TGTGCCACCAGTGATTTGGGGACTAGCGGGGGGTTTGAGCAGTTCTTC
V gene: TRBV7-7; J gene: TRBJ2-2; D gene: TRBD1; clone size: .; CDR3 protein: CASSLYRAGTGTGELFF; CDR3 DNA: TGTGCTAGCAGCTTATACCGGGCCGGGACAGGGACCGGGGAGCTGTTTTTT
V gene: TRBV6-1; J gene: TRBJ1-3; D gene: .; clone size: once; CDR3 protein: CASSEAGGVTIYF; CDR3 DNA: TGTGCCAGCAGTGAAGCGGGGGGGGTCACCATATATTTT
V gene: TRBV7-3; J gene: TRBJ2-2; D gene: .; clone size: .; CDR3 protein: CASRWGTSNTGELFF; CDR3 DNA: TGTGCCAGCAGATGGGGGACTTCAAACACCGGGGAGCTGTTTTTT
V gene: TRBV3-1/TRBV3-2; J gene: TRBJ2-1; D gene: TRBD2; clone size: .; CDR3 protein: CASSQSGTNGEQFF; CDR3 DNA: TGTGCCAGCAGCCAATCCGGGACTAATGGTGAGCAGTTCTTC
V gene: TRBV9; J gene: TRBJ2-7; D gene: .; clone size: few; CDR3 protein: CASSSREWDSYEQYF; CDR3 DNA: TGTGCCAGCAGCTCCCGGGAGTGGGACTCCTACGAGCAGTACTTC
V gene: TRBV7-2; J gene: TRBJ2-7; D gene: TRBD2; clone size: .; CDR3 protein: CASSPGGGAYEQYF; CDR3 DNA: TGTGCCAGCAGCCCCGGCGGGGGGGCCTACGAGCAGTACTTC
V gene: TRBV4-1; J gene: TRBJ1-4; D gene: .; clone size: .; CDR3 protein: CASSPSGTPTNEKLFF; CDR3 DNA: TGCGCCAGCAGCCCATCCGGGACACCAACTAATGAAAAACTGTTTTTT
V gene: TRBV9; J gene: TRBJ1-5; D gene: .; clone size: .; CDR3 protein: CASSVGTASQPQHF; CDR3 DNA: TGTGCCAGCAGCGTAGGTACAGCGAGTCAGCCCCAGCATTTT
V gene: TRBV7-2; J gene: TRBJ2-2; D gene: .; clone size: .; CDR3 protein: CASSLTVNTGELFF; CDR3 DNA: TGTGCCAGCAGCCTGACCGTGAACACCGGGGAGCTGTTTTTT